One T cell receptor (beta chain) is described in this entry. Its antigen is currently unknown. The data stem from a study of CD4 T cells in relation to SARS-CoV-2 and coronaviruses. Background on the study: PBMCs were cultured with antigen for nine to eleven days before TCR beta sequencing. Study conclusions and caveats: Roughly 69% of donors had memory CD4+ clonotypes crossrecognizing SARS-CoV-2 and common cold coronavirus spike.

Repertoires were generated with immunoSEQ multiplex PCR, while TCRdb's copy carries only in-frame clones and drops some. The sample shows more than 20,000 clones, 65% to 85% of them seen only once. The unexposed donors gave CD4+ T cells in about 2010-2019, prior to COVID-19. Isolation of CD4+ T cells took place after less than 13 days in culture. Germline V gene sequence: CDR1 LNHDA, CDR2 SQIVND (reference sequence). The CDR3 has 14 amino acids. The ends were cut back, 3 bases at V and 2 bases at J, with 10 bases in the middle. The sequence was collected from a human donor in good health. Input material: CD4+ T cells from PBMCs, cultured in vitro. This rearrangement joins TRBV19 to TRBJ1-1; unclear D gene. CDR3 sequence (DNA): TGTGCCAGTAGTATCCCGGGCCGAAACACTGAAGCTTTCTTT. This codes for CASSIPGRNTEAFF.